These T cell receptor beta chains were read from a single sample in a study of post-analysis software for immune sequencing data. TCRdb itself ran the PCR reads through MiXCR, one entry per CDR3 protein. Among 650,000 to 900,000 distinct CDR3 sequences listed, about half were seen once. The specimen sequenced was blood. The receptors derive from a girl between 10 and 17 years old with multiple sclerosis. The CDR3 runs from the conserved cysteine through the conserved F or W.

J gene | V gene | CDR3 protein
TRBJ1-2 | TRBV30 | CAWSTGGQANYGYTF
TRBJ1-2 | TRBV5-5 | CATSPPYGPNTF
TRBJ2-7 | TRBV18 | CASSPQGLADLYEQYF
TRBJ1-2 | TRBV28 | CASSLLGEGNYGYTF
TRBJ2-1 | TRBV29-1 | CSVVRDYTGGNEQFF
TRBJ2-5 | TRBV7-2 | CASSFSTQETQYF
TRBJ1-2 | TRBV27 | CASSLSARNYGYTF
TRBJ2-7 | TRBV20-1 | CSVAGGYEQYF
TRBJ2-1 | TRBV7-2 | CASRALTSGIGSEQFF
TRBJ2-2 | TRBV2 | CASRASGSSGELFF
TRBJ1-1 | TRBV20-1 | CSAGVSRVLGTEAFF
TRBJ2-3 | TRBV20-1 | CSLPTTSGRAISTDTQYF
TRBJ2-5 | TRBV5-1 | CASSLQGGQETQYF
TRBJ2-1 | TRBV7-9 | CASSSRLALTGDEQFF
TRBJ2-1 | TRBV20-1 | CSARSGRASPYNEQFF
TRBJ1-2 | TRBV12-3/TRBV12-4 | CASSLGGTGLANYGYTF
NA | TRBV27 | CASSLFPGTEMGEQYF
TRBJ2-6 | TRBV6-5 | CASSYRRSSGANVLTF
NA | TRBV6-1 | CASSEGTGGAYEQYF
TRBJ2-2 | TRBV7-8 | CASSLGGGAQTGELFF
TRBJ2-2 | TRBV24-1 | CATSDSTSGRVTGELFF
TRBJ2-7 | TRBV6-1 | CASSDPGFQGSYEQYF
NA | TRBV7-2 | CASSSTWAGGYNEQYF
TRBJ2-2 | TRBV10-3 | CVIPALDGNTGELFF
TRBJ2-1 | TRBV6-5 | CASSYRRGGSSYNEQFF
TRBJ1-2 | TRBV27 | CASSRNTGTGHGYTF
TRBJ1-5 | TRBV27 | CASSYEGHQPQHF
TRBJ2-7 | TRBV10-3 | CAIWDRNLYEQYF
TRBJ1-1 | TRBV12-3/TRBV12-4 | CASTTGLRSEAFF
TRBJ2-1 | TRBV12-3/TRBV12-4 | CASSGRSYNEQFF
TRBJ2-7 | TRBV20-1 | CSARGDHDYEQYF
TRBJ1-2 | TRBV29-1 | CSVESGTGYNYGYTF
TRBJ2-5 | TRBV20-1 | CSEQGDAQETQYF
TRBJ1-2 | TRBV9 | CASSVVDGGYGYTF
TRBJ1-6 | TRBV9 | CASSVAPDRASPLHF
TRBJ2-3 | TRBV20-1 | CSAREGGDTQYF
TRBJ1-1 | TRBV29-1 | CSVRWWNTEAFF
TRBJ2-2 | TRBV28 | CASSLWGLAGGPGELFF
TRBJ1-2 | TRBV29-1 | CSVWAPGSYGYTF
TRBJ2-1 | TRBV20-1 | CSANPVGPNNEQFF
TRBJ1-4 | TRBV5-1 | CASSLRTGGLEKLFF
TRBJ1-2 | TRBV7-6 | CASSLAGQGAEGYTF
TRBJ2-4 | TRBV20-1 | CSARDFRLNIQYF
TRBJ2-5 | TRBV6-2/TRBV6-3 | CASTVGQLGGGYQETQYF
TRBJ1-1 | TRBV21-1 | CASSRGVGAWAFF
TRBJ2-7 | TRBV11-3 | CASSPEDGSYEQYF
TRBJ1-2 | TRBV6-2/TRBV6-3 | CASSPRDGIYGYTF
TRBJ2-5 | TRBV28 | CASKSAWDTQYF
TRBJ1-2 | TRBV10-3 | CAISDRPANGCTF
TRBJ1-2 | TRBV20-1 | CSARLEPDRVHGYTF
TRBJ2-7 | TRBV29-1 | CTPKESSYEQYF
TRBJ2-7 | TRBV27 | CASSSSGTALYEQYF
TRBJ2-7 | TRBV2 | CASSPAGGFYEQYF
TRBJ2-7 | TRBV10-1 | CASSALRLDEQYF